These T cell receptor beta chains were read from a single sample in a study of T cells in localized non-small cell lung cancer. Data came from immunoSEQ multiplex PCR; TCRdb stores just in-frame clones and leaves some out. This sample has fewer than 40,000 clones, with around 86% found just once. Sample: peripheral blood, taken before any cancer treatment. These TCRs come from a male donor at least 60 years old with stage III lung adenocarcinoma. Each CDR3 is given with its conserved first and last residue. The order of the fields is D gene, clone size, J gene, V gene, CDR3 protein, CDR3 DNA. The D gene is left open where the match is weak. Where a row states a size, it is once, few, many or the class of an expanded clone; other rows omit it.

-	-	TRBJ2-5	TRBV28	CASSLFAHQETQYF	TGTGCCAGCAGTTTATTCGCGCACCAAGAGACCCAGTACTTC
TRBD1	few	TRBJ1-4	TRBV27	CASSLIGTGATNEKLFF	TGTGCCAGCAGTTTGATTGGGACAGGGGCAACTAATGAAAAACTGTTTTTT
TRBD1	-	TRBJ2-3	TRBV14	CASSRQGSRITQYF	TGTGCCAGCAGCCGACAGGGGTCGAGGATAACGCAGTATTTT
-	-	TRBJ2-2	TRBV11-2	CASSSPGTRTGELFF	TGTGCCAGCAGCTCCCCAGGGACTCGGACCGGGGAGCTGTTTTTT
-	-	TRBJ1-4	TRBV5-6	CASSLAGVLTANEKLFF	TGTGCCAGCAGCTTGGCCGGCGTTTTAACGGCTAATGAAAAACTGTTTTTT
-	few	TRBJ1-3	TRBV2	CASSVDSSGNTIYF	TGTGCCAGCAGTGTGGACAGCTCTGGAAACACCATATATTTT
-	-	TRBJ1-5	TRBV2	CASRGVGGYSNQPQHF	TGTGCCAGCAGGGGGGTAGGGGGGTACTCCAATCAGCCCCAGCATTTT
TRBD1	-	TRBJ1-2	TRBV9	CASSAHKDRADPSHYGYTF	TGTGCCAGCAGCGCACATAAGGACAGGGCCGACCCCTCTCACTATGGCTACACCTTC
TRBD2	-	TRBJ2-7	TRBV7-8	CASSLGGGGGTEQYF	TGTGCCAGCAGCTTAGGTGGCGGGGGAGGTACGGAGCAGTACTTC
TRBD1	-	TRBJ1-1	TRBV2	CASSVTGSNTEAFF	TGTGCCAGCAGTGTGACAGGGTCAAACACTGAAGCTTTCTTT
-	-	TRBJ1-1	TRBV18	CASSPPIKAEGLEAFF	TGTGCCAGCTCACCACCGATCAAGGCGGAGGGGCTGGAAGCTTTCTTT
-	medium-sized	TRBJ2-7	TRBV7-9	CASSLMYSYEQYF	TGTGCCAGCAGCTTAATGTACTCCTACGAGCAGTACTTC
-	-	TRBJ1-2	TRBV15	CATSRGSSKDYGYTF	TGTGCCACCAGCAGGGGCAGCTCCAAAGACTATGGCTACACCTTC
-	-	TRBJ2-1	TRBV4-2	CASSQDRPHSYNEQFF	TGTGCCAGCAGCCAAGATAGACCCCATTCGTACAATGAGCAGTTCTTC
-	-	TRBJ2-2	TRBV6-1	CASSEADRNTGELFF	TGTGCCAGCAGTGAGGCGGACAGGAACACCGGGGAGCTGTTTTTT
-	-	TRBJ2-4	TRBV2	CASSEGVAKNIQYF	TGTGCCAGCAGTGAAGGAGTAGCCAAAAACATTCAGTACTTC
TRBD2	-	TRBJ2-5	TRBV5-1	CASSKPGTKETQYF	TGCGCCAGCAGCAAGCCCGGGACTAAAGAGACCCAGTACTTC
-	-	TRBJ2-7	TRBV7-8	CASSQDMANRQYF	TGTGCCAGCAGCCAGGACATGGCCAACCGGCAGTACTTC
TRBD2	-	TRBJ2-7	TRBV4-2	CASSQAVAGTWYEQYF	TGTGCCAGCAGCCAAGCTGTAGCGGGGACCTGGTACGAGCAGTACTTC
-	-	TRBJ2-1	TRBV5-1	CASSLAVQGQEQFF	TGCGCCAGCAGCTTGGCCGTCCAGGGACAAGAGCAGTTCTTC
-	-	TRBJ2-7	TRBV29-1	CSVANFVVAGYEQYF	TGCAGCGTTGCAAATTTTGTTGTGGCGGGCTACGAGCAGTACTTC
TRBD1	-	TRBJ1-3	TRBV5-5	CASSLDRVSGNTIYF	TGTGCCAGCAGCTTAGACAGGGTTTCTGGAAACACCATATATTTT
-	few	TRBJ1-1	TRBV19	CASSIMGGTEAFF	TGTGCCAGTAGTATTATGGGGGGCACTGAAGCTTTCTTT